One sample yielded the 26 T cell receptor beta chains listed below, sequenced in a study of control samples from healthy donors and cancer patients. Repertoires were generated with immunoSEQ multiplex PCR, while TCRdb's copy carries only in-frame clones and drops some. Of approximately 140,000 clones in the sample, 93% were seen once. The specimen was blood. The receptors originated from a man between 18 and 29 years old in good health.

This clone was recorded once. The V and J genes are TRBV5-1 and TRBJ1-5; 7 bases align to TRBD1. Germline CDR1 and CDR2: SGHRS and YFSETQ. V was clipped by 3 bases and J by 3 bases; unmatched bases: 6. The CDR3 contains 15 residues. Written as DNA, the CDR3 is TGCGCCAGCAGCTCGACCGGGACAGACAATCAGCCCCAGCATTTT. This encodes CASSSTGTDNQPQHF.

The rearrangement links TRBV5-8 to TRBJ1-2; 7 nucleotides match TRBD1. Germline V gene data show CDR1 as SGHTS and CDR2 as YDEGEE. CDR3 length: 15 amino acids. Trimming cost V 3 bases and J 2 bases; bases outside gene matches: 7. The CDR3 spells CASSSRGNPNYGYTF. CDR3 DNA: TGTGCCAGCAGCTCCAGGGGGAACCCAAACTATGGCTACACCTTC.

The chain employs TRBV9 and TRBJ1-2; the D is unclear. CDR1 and CDR2 from the germline V gene are SGDLS and YYNGEE. V gave up 3 bases and J gave up 2 bases, with 8 bases separating them. The CDR3 runs 13 residues. The CDR3 DNA reads TGTGCCAGCAGCGCTCATGACAACTATGGCTACACCTTC. Translating it yields CASSAHDNYGYTF.

V and J are TRBV6-6 and TRBJ1-2; 8 bases agree with TRBD1. CDR1 MNHNY and CDR2 SVGAGI come from the germline V gene (reference sequence). Trimming removed 7 bases from V and 6 bases from J; junction bases left unmatched: 13. The CDR3 sequence is 15 residues long. CDR3 sequence reads: CASIKTPDRGDGYTF. The CDR3, as DNA: TGTGCCAGCATCAAAACTCCCGACAGGGGTGATGGCTACACCTTC.

The chain uses TRBV18 and TRBJ2-5; D not resolved. The J call is uncertain, as TRBJ2-7 better fits the DNA end. The CDR3 consists of 11 residues. Germline lookup yields CDR1 KGHSH and CDR2 LQKENI. DNA of the CDR3: TGTGCCAGCTCGAACCAGGACGAGCAGTACTTC. Translated, it gives CASSNQDEQYF.

J is TRBJ2-5 and V is TRBV19; D assignment may be TRBD1 or TRBD2 (5 bases each). The V and J ends lost 2 bases and 0 bases respectively, with 13 bases between them. The CDR3 contains 16 residues. Germline CDR1 reads LNHDA; CDR2 reads SQIVND (reference sequence). The chain's CDR3 is CASSITGTEDQETQYF. The CDR3 nucleotides read TGTGCCAGTAGTATAACCGGGACGGAAGACCAAGAGACCCAGTACTTC.

V usage is TRBV29-1 and J usage is TRBJ2-7; TRBD2 is a possible D gene (6 bases). CDR3 length: 14 residues. The germline V gene encodes CDR1 SQVTM and CDR2 ANQGSEA. Trimming left V 1 base short and J 2 bases short, with 12 bases between. The CDR3 bases are TGCAGCGTTGAAGGGGGGGATAGACCCTACGAGCAGTACTTC. It is translated as CSVEGGDRPYEQYF.

This clone was recorded once. This chain links TRBV4-3 with TRBJ2-7; possibly TRBD2 for D (7 bases). CDR1 and CDR2 from the germline V gene are LGHNA and YSLEER. V was cut by 1 base and J by 1 base, with 11 bases left in between. The CDR3 contains 15 residues. Here the CDR3 reads CASSQGGGGSYEQYF. The DNA of the CDR3 is TGCGCCAGCAGCCAAGGGGGAGGGGGATCCTACGAGCAGTACTTC.

Written as DNA, the CDR3 is TGTGCCAGCAGTTCTCCTTGGGTCGCAGGGCCTGAAAAACTGTTTTTT. It codes for CASSSPWVAGPEKLFF. J is TRBJ1-4 and V is TRBV28; D is perhaps TRBD1 (5 bases). Germline V gene sequence: CDR1 MDHEN, CDR2 SYDVKM. CDR3 length: 16 amino acids. Trimming took 4 bases from V and 7 from J, leaving 19 bases between them.

V is TRBV6-5 and J is TRBJ1-5; 8 nucleotides agree with TRBD1. Germline V gene lookup returns CDR1 MNHEY and CDR2 SVGAGI. Germline trimming cut 6 bases from V and 11 bases from J; bases unmatched to any gene: 9. The CDR3 has 13 amino acids. CDR3: CASRGHRGSAQHF. The CDR3 DNA follows: TGTGCCAGCAGAGGACACAGGGGGTCAGCCCAGCATTTT.

The chain couples TRBV7-8 to TRBJ1-2; D is unresolved. CDR3 length: 16 residues. Germline-derived CDR1 and CDR2 are SGHVS and FQNEAQ. Trimming took off 4 bases at V and 4 bases at J, with 19 bases between the two ends. The CDR3 DNA sequence: TGTGCCAGCAGCTCGGCTCGGTGGCAGCAATCCTATGGCTACACCTTC. As protein: CASSSARWQQSYGYTF.

At least ten counts were recorded for this clone. DNA for the CDR3: TGTGCCAGCAGTACCCGGACACCCTATAATTCACCCCTCCACTTT. It yields the protein CASSTRTPYNSPLHF. The chain joins TRBV27 to TRBJ1-6; TRBD1 is a possible D gene (5 bases). V was cut by 5 bases and J by 2 bases, with 10 bases left in between. This CDR3 is 15 amino acids long. CDR1 is MNHEY, CDR2 SMNVEV, per germline (reference sequence).

V usage is TRBV4-3 and J usage is TRBJ1-6; D not resolved. V lost 4 bases and J 0 bases, leaving 13 bases between the germline ends. The CDR3 length is 17 residues. Per the germline V gene, CDR1 is LGHNA and CDR2 is YSLEER. CDR3 loop: CASSPATASSYNSPLHF. The CDR3, as DNA: TGCGCCAGCAGCCCCGCGACGGCTAGCTCCTATAATTCACCCCTCCACTTT.

As DNA, the CDR3 is TGTGCCAGCAGTTCCACAGATACGCAGTATTTT. Translated, it gives CASSSTDTQYF. This chain links TRBV27 with TRBJ2-3, with unresolved D. The germline V and J ends were trimmed by 4 bases and 2 bases, with 1 base remaining between them. The CDR3 covers 11 residues. CDR1 is MNHEY, CDR2 SMNVEV, per germline (reference sequence).

The V call is TRBV28, the J call TRBJ1-2; D remains unclear. V was cut by 6 bases and J by 4 bases, with 18 bases left in between. CDR3 size: 15 residues. Per germline, CDR1 MDHEN and CDR2 SYDVKM. CDR3 nucleotide sequence: TGTGCCAGCAGCCTGCTTATAGATCGGGCCTATGGCTACACCTTC. Protein product: CASSLLIDRAYGYTF.

The chain is built from TRBV20-1 and TRBJ2-1, with D tentatively TRBD2 (6 bases). The CDR3 length is 11 residues. The V and J ends lost 4 bases and 6 bases respectively, with 7 bases between them. CDR1 is DFQATT and CDR2 is SNEGSKA in the germline V gene (reference sequence). CDR3 in amino acids: CSAILANEQFF. The CDR3 nucleotides are TGCAGTGCTATACTAGCCAATGAGCAGTTCTTC.

This chain joins TRBV5-1 and TRBJ2-3, with 12 bases fitting TRBD2. The CDR3 covers 18 residues. The V segment lost 0 bases and the J segment 4 bases; nucleotides outside the gene matches: 9. Per the germline V gene, CDR1 is SGHRS and CDR2 is YFSETQ. This CDR3 is CASSLDQRLAGASDTQYF. The CDR3 DNA follows: TGCGCCAGCAGCTTGGATCAGAGACTAGCGGGAGCGTCAGATACGCAGTATTTT.

V gene TRBV28 combines with J gene TRBJ1-5, with D possibly matching TRBD1 (6 bases). The V and J ends lost 1 base and 7 bases respectively, with 17 bases between them. The germline V gene has CDR1 MDHEN and CDR2 SYDVKM. The CDR3 covers 16 residues. The CDR3 spells CASSLYETQGRQPQHF. The CDR3 DNA sequence: TGTGCCAGCAGTTTATACGAGACACAGGGCCGCCAGCCCCAGCATTTT.

The V call is TRBV28, the J call TRBJ1-5; D might be TRBD1 (5 bases). Trimming took 5 bases from V and 6 from J, leaving 8 bases between them. The CDR3 runs to 12 residues. Germline lookup yields CDR1 MDHEN and CDR2 SYDVKM. This CDR3 is CASSLQGQPQHF. CDR3 in DNA: TGTGCCAGCAGTCTCCAGGGTCAGCCCCAGCATTTT.

This rearrangement joins TRBV27 to TRBJ2-2; 7 bases are a match to TRBD1. Unmatched junction bases numbered 2, after V lost 4 bases and J lost 0 bases. This CDR3 comprises 15 residues. CDR1 and CDR2 from the germline V gene are MNHEY and SMNVEV (reference sequence). CDR3 protein: CASSSGQANTGELFF. The CDR3 DNA sequence: TGTGCCAGCAGTTCTGGACAGGCGAACACCGGGGAGCTGTTTTTT.

V is TRBV27 and J is TRBJ2-3; D may match TRBD1 or TRBD2 (5 bases each). The CDR3 extends over 15 amino acids. The germline V gene has CDR1 MNHEY and CDR2 SMNVEV (reference sequence). V gave up 3 bases and J gave up 6 bases, with 16 bases separating them. The CDR3 nucleotides read TGTGCCAGCAGTTTGGGTGCCGGGGACGCCGATACGCAGTATTTT. Protein product: CASSLGAGDADTQYF.

V gene TRBV15 combines with J gene TRBJ1-1; unclear D gene. Germline CDR1 LNHNV, CDR2 YYDKDF (reference sequence). This CDR3 contains 13 residues. V dropped 2 bases and J dropped 7 bases, with 11 bases sitting between them. The CDR3 reads CATSRPDGVEAFF. The CDR3 nucleotides are TGTGCCACCAGCAGACCGGACGGCGTTGAAGCTTTCTTT.

The chain links TRBV9 to TRBJ2-2, with D possibly TRBD1 on 6 matching bases. The V and J ends lost 6 bases and 4 bases respectively, with 16 bases between them. This CDR3 spans 15 amino acids. CDR1 is SGDLS, CDR2 YYNGEE, per germline. The CDR3 DNA follows: TGTGCCAGCAACTCCGGGACACAATTCACCGGGGAGCTGTTTTTT. As protein: CASNSGTQFTGELFF. The entire variable domain, with the rest obtained from reference TRBV9 and TRBJ2-2, is as follows: DSGVTQTPKHLITATGQRVTLRCSPRSGDLSVYWYQQSLDQGLQFLIQYYNGEERAKGNILERFSAQQFPDLHSELNLSSLELGDSALYFCASNSGTQFTGELFFGEGSRLTVL.

The genes are TRBV2 and TRBJ2-2; no clear D gene. The ends were cut back, 3 bases at V and 3 bases at J, with 8 bases in the middle. Germline CDR1 and CDR2: SNHLY and FYNNEI. There are 14 residues in the CDR3. The CDR3 here is CASSEQFDTGELFF. The CDR3 DNA sequence: TGTGCCAGCAGTGAGCAGTTTGACACCGGGGAGCTGTTTTTT.

CDR3 amino acids: CASSQYSSGDFNEQFF. CDR3 DNA: TGTGCCAGCAGCCAATACTCTAGCGGGGATTTCAATGAGCAGTTCTTC. The rearrangement uses TRBV4-2 and TRBJ2-1, with 9 bases that match TRBD2. Germline CDR1 reads LGHNA; CDR2 reads YNFKEQ. The V segment lost 2 bases and the J segment 6 bases; nucleotides outside the gene matches: 8. The CDR3 is made up of 16 amino acids.

The chain uses TRBV9 and TRBJ2-3; D is ambiguous. Trimming took 3 bases from V and 0 from J, leaving 8 bases between them. CDR1 SGDLS and CDR2 YYNGEE come from the germline V gene. The CDR3 totals 14 residues. CDR3 DNA: TGTGCCAGCAGCGGACTTCCTAGCACAGATACGCAGTATTTT. It codes for CASSGLPSTDTQYF.